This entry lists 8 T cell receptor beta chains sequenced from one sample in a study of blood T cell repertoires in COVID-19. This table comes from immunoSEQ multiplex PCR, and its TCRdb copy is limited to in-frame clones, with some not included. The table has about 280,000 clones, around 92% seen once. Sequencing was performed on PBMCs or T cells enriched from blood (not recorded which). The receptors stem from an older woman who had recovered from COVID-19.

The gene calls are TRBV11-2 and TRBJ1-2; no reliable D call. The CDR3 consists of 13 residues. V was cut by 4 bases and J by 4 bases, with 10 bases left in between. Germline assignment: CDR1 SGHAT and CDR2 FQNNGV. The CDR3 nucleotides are TGTGCCAGCAGCTCCCTAACGAGCTATGGCTACACCTTC. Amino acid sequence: CASSSLTSYGYTF.

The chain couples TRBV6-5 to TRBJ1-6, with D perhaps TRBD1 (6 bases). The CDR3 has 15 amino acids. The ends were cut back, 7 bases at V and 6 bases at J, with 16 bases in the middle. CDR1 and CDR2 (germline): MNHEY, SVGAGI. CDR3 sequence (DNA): TGTGCCAGCACCCCAGAGGGGGGGCTTAATTCACCCCTCCACTTT. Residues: CASTPEGGLNSPLHF.

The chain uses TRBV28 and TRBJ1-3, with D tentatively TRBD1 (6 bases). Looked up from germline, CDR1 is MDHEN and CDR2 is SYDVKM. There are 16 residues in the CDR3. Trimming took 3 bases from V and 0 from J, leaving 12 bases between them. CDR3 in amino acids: CASSFFRGGSGNTIYF. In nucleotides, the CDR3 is TGTGCCAGCAGTTTTTTCAGGGGTGGCTCTGGAAACACCATATATTTT. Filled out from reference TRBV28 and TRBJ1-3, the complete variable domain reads DVKVTQSSRYLVKRTGEKVFLECVQDMDHENMFWYRQDPGLGLRLIYFSYDVKMKEKGDIPEGYSVSREKKERFSLILESASTNQTSMYLCASSFFRGGSGNTIYFGEGSWLTVV.

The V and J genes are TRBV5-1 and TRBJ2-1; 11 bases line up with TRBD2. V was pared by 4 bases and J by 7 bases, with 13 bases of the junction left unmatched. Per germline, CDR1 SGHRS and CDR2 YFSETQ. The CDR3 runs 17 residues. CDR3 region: CASSPAASGRIWNEQFF. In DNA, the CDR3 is TGCGCCAGCAGCCCGGCGGCTAGCGGGAGGATTTGGAATGAGCAGTTCTTC.

CDR3 residues: CASSSQGYQETQYF. CDR3 sequence (DNA): TGTGCCAGCAGTTCCCAGGGGTACCAAGAGACCCAGTACTTC. This chain connects TRBV2 to TRBJ2-5; TRBD1 might be the D (6 bases). Germline CDR1 is SNHLY and CDR2 is FYNNEI. V was trimmed by 5 bases and J by 0 bases, leaving 10 bases between them. This CDR3 has 14 amino acids.

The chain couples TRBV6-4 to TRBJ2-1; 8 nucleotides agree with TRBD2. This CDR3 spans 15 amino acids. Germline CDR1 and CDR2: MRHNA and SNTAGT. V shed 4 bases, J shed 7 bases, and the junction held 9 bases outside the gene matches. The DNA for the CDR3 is TGTGCCAGCAGTGCTGAGCGGGAGAGTATAAATGAGCAGTTCTTC. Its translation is CASSAERESINEQFF.

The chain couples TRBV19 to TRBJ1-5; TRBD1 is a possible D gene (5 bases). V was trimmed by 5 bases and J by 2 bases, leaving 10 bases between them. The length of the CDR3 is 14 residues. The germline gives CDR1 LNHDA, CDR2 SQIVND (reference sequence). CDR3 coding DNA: TGTGCCAGTAGTCCAGGAGGGGGCAATCAGCCCCAGCATTTT. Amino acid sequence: CASSPGGGNQPQHF.

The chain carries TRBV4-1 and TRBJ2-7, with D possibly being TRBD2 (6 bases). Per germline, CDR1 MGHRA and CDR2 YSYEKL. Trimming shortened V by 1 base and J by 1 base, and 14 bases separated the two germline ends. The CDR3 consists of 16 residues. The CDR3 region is CASSQASGGGSYEQYF. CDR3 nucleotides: TGCGCCAGCAGCCAAGCCTCCGGGGGAGGTTCCTACGAGCAGTACTTC.